One sample yielded the 18 T cell receptor beta chains listed below, sequenced in a study of T cells in Graves' hyperthyroidism and ophthalmopathy. Amplified regions were TCR beta CDR3 sequences from RNA transcripts. An initial round of RT-PCR targeting the TCR CDR3 relied on the HTBI primer set. TCRdb fed the multiplex PCR reads into MiXCR, producing one record per CDR3 protein. Of about 610,000 distinct CDR3 sequences in the sample, around 15% were seen once. Sequenced: blood. The receptors here all came from a woman aged 40 to 50 with Graves' ophthalmopathy.

V usage is TRBV6-2 or TRBV6-3 and J usage is TRBJ1-1, with D maybe TRBD1 (5 bases). The CDR3 runs to 14 residues. Germline V gene lookup returns CDR1 MNHEY and CDR2 SVGEGT. Between the trimmed V and J ends, which lost 3 bases and 3 bases, there was a span of 11 bases. CDR3 loop: CASSYEGGDTEAFF. The CDR3 DNA is TGTGCCAGCAGTTATGAGGGAGGGGACACTGAAGCTTTCTTT.

This clonotype occurred many times. V usage is TRBV20-1 and J usage is TRBJ2-5; 10 nucleotides line up with TRBD1. The CDR3 runs 15 residues. CDR1 is DFQATT and CDR2 is SNEGSKA in the germline V gene (reference sequence). J gave up 6 bases and V 2 bases, and 9 bases lay outside the gene matches. The CDR3 DNA reads TGCAGTGCTAGAAATCCGGGACAGGGGCTCAAGACCCAGTACTTC. Protein: CSARNPGQGLKTQYF.

This clonotype was counted ten times or more. The chain employs TRBV10-2 and TRBJ1-5; a weak D match, TRBD1 (6 bases). CDR3 size: 15 residues. Germline V gives CDR1 WSHSY, CDR2 SAAADI. V dropped 8 bases and J dropped 4 bases, with 18 bases sitting between them. The CDR3 region is CASLARQGSNQPQHF. The CDR3 nucleotides read TGCGCCAGCCTAGCACGGCAGGGGTCGAATCAGCCCCAGCATTTT.

This clonotype was found a few times. The rearrangement links TRBV6-5 to TRBJ2-7; perhaps TRBD1 as D (6 bases). The CDR3 sequence is 14 residues long. Germline V gene data show CDR1 as MNHEY and CDR2 as SVGAGI. The ends were cut back, 4 bases at V and 3 bases at J, with 13 bases in the middle. The CDR3 nucleotides are TGTGCCAGCAGTTTTACAGGGTTTCGCTACGAGCAGTACTTC. It specifies CASSFTGFRYEQYF.

Many counts were recorded for this clonotype. The chain is built from TRBV19 and TRBJ1-2; D perhaps matches TRBD1 (6 bases). Germline V gene lookup returns CDR1 LNHDA and CDR2 SQIVND (reference sequence). Trimming shortened V by 6 bases and J by 2 bases, and 13 bases separated the two germline ends. The CDR3 spans 14 residues. CDR3 nucleotides: TGTGCCAGTAGGATACAGGGATCGAACTATGGCTACACCTTC. It translates to CASRIQGSNYGYTF.

In this sample, this clonotype turned up many times. The J gene is TRBJ2-5, the V gene TRBV20-1; 9 positions match TRBD2. V was clipped by 2 bases and J by 1 base; unmatched bases: 2. This CDR3 is built from 14 residues. CDR1 is DFQATT and CDR2 is SNEGSKA in the germline V gene (reference sequence). The CDR3 reads CSARLAGSQETQYF. DNA of the CDR3: TGCAGTGCTAGACTAGCGGGGAGCCAAGAGACCCAGTACTTC.

In its sample, this clonotype was seen many times. The rearrangement uses TRBV12-3 or TRBV12-4 and TRBJ1-5; unclear D gene. Trimming pared 8 bases from V and 4 bases from J, leaving 15 bases between. The CDR3 has 14 residues. The CDR3: CASRPSHQNQPQHF. DNA for the CDR3: TGTGCCAGCCGTCCCAGCCACCAAAATCAGCCCCAGCATTTT.

This chain connects TRBV7-9 to TRBJ2-7, with 7 bases fitting TRBD1. The CDR3 runs to 15 residues. Per the germline V gene, CDR1 is SEHNR and CDR2 is FQNEAQ (reference sequence). After removal of 3 bases from V and 0 bases from J, the junction contained 5 bases not matched to a gene. The CDR3 DNA reads TGTGCCAGCAGCTTGGGGACAGAACACTCCTACGAGCAGTACTTC. Its protein is CASSLGTEHSYEQYF.

The V and J genes are TRBV3-1 and TRBJ2-5, with 10 bases lining up with TRBD2. V was clipped by 4 bases and J by 3 bases; unmatched bases: 8. Germline V gene data show CDR1 as LGHDT and CDR2 as YNNKEL (reference sequence). This CDR3 spans 16 amino acids. This chain's CDR3 is CASSLTSGTGEETQYF. The CDR3 coding sequence is TGTGCCAGCAGCCTAACTAGCGGGACAGGCGAAGAGACCCAGTACTTC.

The J gene is TRBJ1-1, the V gene TRBV7-2; tentative D call: TRBD1 (5 bases). The germline V gene has CDR1 SGHTA and CDR2 FQGNSA. With 5 bases removed from V and 4 bases from J, the gap between germline ends came to 17 bases. The CDR3 totals 15 residues. This chain's CDR3 is CASSLPPQGVTEAFF. The CDR3 coding sequence is TGTGCCAGCAGCCTCCCCCCCCAGGGAGTCACTGAAGCTTTCTTT.

This clonotype occurred many times. The V and J genes are TRBV15 and TRBJ2-2; possible D gene TRBD1, 5 bases. The CDR3 is made up of 14 amino acids. CDR1 LNHNV and CDR2 YYDKDF come from the germline V gene (reference sequence). The V gene lost 6 bases and the J gene lost 6 bases, with 14 bases spanning the gap. The CDR3 DNA is TGTGCCACCAGTGAAAGGGGTTTTGCCGGGGAGCTGTTTTTT. This codes for CATSERGFAGELFF. The full variable domain, completed using reference TRBV15 and TRBJ2-2, is DAMVIQNPRYQVTQFGKPVTLSCSQTLNHNVMYWYQQKSSQAPKLLFHYYDKDFNNEADTPDNFQSRRPNTSFCFLDIRSPGLGDTAMYLCATSERGFAGELFFGEGSRLTVL.

The chain uses TRBV2 and TRBJ2-2; TRBD1 agrees at 7 bases. V lost 10 bases to trimming and J lost 4 bases; unmatched junction nucleotides: 6. The CDR3 extends over 13 amino acids. Germline V lookup: CDR1 SNHLY, CDR2 FYNNEI. The CDR3 DNA reads TGTGCCACCCGGGACAGATTCACCGGGGAGCTGTTTTTT. It codes for CATRDRFTGELFF.

This sequence joins TRBV11-2 and TRBJ2-5; D possibly uses TRBD1 or TRBD2 (6 bases each). Germline loops: CDR1 SGHAT, CDR2 FQNNGV. Trimming took 1 base from V and 1 from J, leaving 10 bases between them. The CDR3 is 15 amino acids. The CDR3 nucleotides read TGTGCCAGCAGCTTAGTTTGGGGGGCCCAAGAGACCCAGTACTTC. Amino acids: CASSLVWGAQETQYF.

As DNA, the CDR3 is TGTGCCAGAAGAGACAGGGTTTGTCCAGAGACCCAGTACTTC. It yields the protein CARRDRVCPETQYF. The chain recombines TRBV28 with TRBJ2-5, with 7 bases fitting TRBD1. CDR1 and CDR2 (germline): MDHEN, SYDVKM. This CDR3 has 14 amino acids. V was clipped by 9 bases and J by 4 bases; unmatched bases: 11.

The sample holds many counts of this clonotype. The chain links TRBV29-1 to TRBJ1-1; no reliable D call. The CDR3 is made up of 15 amino acids. The V and J ends lost 5 bases and 0 bases respectively, with 16 bases between them. Germline V gene lookup returns CDR1 SQVTM and CDR2 ANQGSEA. DNA of the CDR3: TGCAGCGTTAATATCGCCTTTGCCGTGAACACTGAAGCTTTCTTT. Residues: CSVNIAFAVNTEAFF.

This clonotype was counted only a few times. A much larger clone lies one base from this, so it may be a read error. The chain couples TRBV12-3 or TRBV12-4 to TRBJ1-3; 8 bases fit TRBD1. The CDR3 covers 15 residues. The CDR3: CVSSHSGGPGNTIYF. CDR3 DNA: TGTGTCAGCTCCCATTCAGGGGGCCCCGGAAACACCATATATTTT.

This clonotype was found a few times. Lacking the conserved final phenylalanine or tryptophan, this CDR3 likely reflects a read error. The DNA is left out, because the CDR3 cannot be placed on it with certainty; the CDR3 is given as TCRdb lists it. V and J are TRBV30 and TRBJ2-7; whether TRBD1, the table's D call, matches the DNA was not checked. Inclusive of both ends, the CDR3 amounts to 12 amino acids. From germline, CDR1 is GTSNPN and CDR2 SVGIG (reference sequence). CDR3: CAWGEGREPLRI.

This clonotype was seen many times. The chain combines TRBV12-3 or TRBV12-4 with TRBJ2-7; TRBD1 matches at 7 bases. CDR3 length: 13 amino acids. The V segment lost 6 bases and the J segment 6 bases; nucleotides outside the gene matches: 8. The CDR3 region is CASRSTGFLEQYF. The CDR3 bases are TGTGCCAGCAGGTCGACAGGGTTTCTCGAGCAGTACTTC.